Following are 14 T cell receptor beta chains from one sample sequenced in a study of blood T cell repertoires in COVID-19. Profiling relied on immunoSEQ multiplex PCR, and the TCRdb table lists in-frame clones only, not all of them. The profile shows some 180,000 clones, around 89% of them singletons. The sequenced sample was peripheral blood. These receptors were collected from a man over 45 with acute or convalescent COVID-19.

The J gene is TRBJ1-2, the V gene TRBV18; 8 bases are shared with TRBD1. With V trimmed by 8 bases and J by 2 bases, 4 bases remained unmatched. CDR3 length: 13 residues. Germline CDR1 reads KGHSH; CDR2 reads LQKENI. CDR3 DNA sequence: TGTGCCAGCACCGGGGACAGGAACTATGGCTACACCTTC. Translation gives CASTGDRNYGYTF.

J is TRBJ2-3 and V is TRBV6-6, with 13 bases identical to TRBD2. The germline V gene encodes CDR1 MNHNY and CDR2 SVGAGI (reference sequence). The junction had 9 bases not matched to a gene; V was cut back by 6 bases and J by 6 bases. The CDR3 sequence is 16 residues long. The CDR3 DNA sequence: TGTGCCAGCAGCCTCGGACTAGCGGGAGAACGTGATACGCAGTATTTT. Amino acids: CASSLGLAGERDTQYF.

The chain carries TRBV10-3 and TRBJ2-3; D is perhaps TRBD1 (6 bases). This CDR3 region has 15 residues. CDR1 and CDR2 (germline): ENHRY, SYGVKD. The germline V and J ends were trimmed by 5 bases and 0 bases, with 12 bases remaining between them. The CDR3 loop is CAISRQEASTDTQYF. Here the CDR3 DNA reads TGTGCCATCAGTCGACAGGAAGCAAGCACAGATACGCAGTATTTT.

The V and J genes are TRBV27 and TRBJ2-3; TRBD2 aligns across 7 bases. V was clipped by 7 bases and J by 6 bases; unmatched bases: 13. Germline V gene lookup returns CDR1 MNHEY and CDR2 SMNVEV (reference sequence). This CDR3 is built from 15 residues. This CDR3 is CASNPGTTGSDTQYF. The CDR3 DNA reads TGTGCCAGCAACCCCGGGACTACCGGGTCGGATACGCAGTATTTT.

This sequence joins TRBV25-1 and TRBJ2-5; a weak D match, TRBD1 (6 bases). Trimming removed 1 base at V and 14 bases at J, with 11 bases between. Per the germline V gene, CDR1 is MGHDK and CDR2 is SYGVNS. This CDR3 is built from 11 residues. CDR3 nucleotides: TGTGCCAGCAGTGAATGGGACATCATCTACTTC. Amino acid sequence: CASSEWDIIYF.

The chain is built from TRBV7-8 and TRBJ2-7, with a weak D call TRBD2 (7 bases). Trimming stripped 9 bases from V and 5 bases from J, with 17 bases between. Germline values: CDR1 SGHVS, CDR2 FQNEAQ. This CDR3 has 13 amino acids. The chain's CDR3 is CASRSRGAHEQYV. CDR3 nucleotide sequence: TGTGCCAGTAGATCCCGGGGGGCCCACGAGCAGTACGTC.

V usage is TRBV27 and J usage is TRBJ1-5; 8 bases match TRBD1. Germline values: CDR1 MNHEY, CDR2 SMNVEV (reference sequence). This CDR3 has 15 amino acids. After removal of 5 bases from V and 4 bases from J, the junction contained 7 bases not matched to a gene. DNA of the CDR3: TGTGCCAGCAGTCCATTGGACAGGGTGAATCAGCCCCAGCATTTT. This gives the protein CASSPLDRVNQPQHF.

The genes are TRBV28 and TRBJ1-2; 7 nucleotides align to TRBD1. The CDR3 totals 14 residues. Germline CDR1 and CDR2: MDHEN and SYDVKM. V trimming: 2 bases; J trimming: 2 bases; junction bases outside the gene matches: 2. The CDR3: CASSLLGQNYGYTF. CDR3 nucleotide sequence: TGTGCCAGCAGTTTACTGGGACAGAACTATGGCTACACCTTC.

V gene TRBV11-2 combines with J gene TRBJ2-1; 13 nucleotides line up with TRBD2. This CDR3 comprises 17 residues. Germline V gene data show CDR1 as SGHAT and CDR2 as FQNNGV. V lost 4 bases to trimming and J lost 9 bases; unmatched junction nucleotides: 12. The chain's CDR3 is CASSWGGTSGAFGEQFF. The CDR3 bases are TGTGCCAGCAGCTGGGGGGGGACTAGCGGGGCCTTCGGTGAGCAGTTCTTC.

This chain links TRBV27 with TRBJ2-7; 12 bases fit TRBD2. Germline values: CDR1 MNHEY, CDR2 SMNVEV (reference sequence). There are 16 residues in the CDR3. V gave up 7 bases and J gave up 7 bases; unmatched junction bases: 14. The CDR3 DNA reads as TGTGCCAGCAACCCTACGGGGGGACTAGCGGGTCAGGAGCAGTACTTC. Its protein product is CASNPTGGLAGQEQYF.

The chain joins TRBV6-5 to TRBJ2-5; the D is unclear. The V gene's germline CDR1 is MNHEY and CDR2 SVGAGI. There are 15 residues in the CDR3. Trimming left V 3 bases short and J 0 bases short, with 11 bases between. The CDR3: CASSYGPANQETQYF. For the CDR3, the DNA is TGTGCCAGCAGTTATGGGCCTGCTAACCAAGAGACCCAGTACTTC.

V is TRBV4-2 and J is TRBJ1-1; TRBD1 might be the D (5 bases). The V end was cut by 4 bases, the J end by 1 base, with 16 bases between. The CDR3 consists of 16 residues. Germline assignment: CDR1 LGHNA and CDR2 YNFKEQ. CDR3 region: CASSRNHRSTNTEAFF. The CDR3 DNA follows: TGTGCCAGCAGCCGGAATCACAGGAGTACGAACACTGAAGCTTTCTTT.

The chain employs TRBV3-1 (or the pseudogene TRBV3-2) and TRBJ1-1; TRBD1 agrees at 9 bases. The CDR3 sequence is 15 residues long. Trimming cost V 4 bases and J 8 bases; bases outside gene matches: 11. Germline lookup yields CDR1 LGHDT and CDR2 YNNKEL (reference sequence). The CDR3 bases are TGTGCCAGCAGCCCATACAGGGGGCCCATTTGGGAAGCTTTCTTT. It translates to CASSPYRGPIWEAFF.

The V gene is TRBV7-9, the J gene TRBJ2-3; 11 nucleotides align to TRBD2. CDR1 is SEHNR and CDR2 is FQNEAQ in the germline V gene (reference sequence). With 5 bases clipped from V and 4 bases from J, the junction kept 8 bases outside the gene matches. The length of the CDR3 is 16 residues. The CDR3 loop reads CASSPIAGGPPDTQYF. Here the CDR3 DNA reads TGTGCCAGCAGCCCGATAGCGGGAGGGCCCCCAGATACGCAGTATTTT.